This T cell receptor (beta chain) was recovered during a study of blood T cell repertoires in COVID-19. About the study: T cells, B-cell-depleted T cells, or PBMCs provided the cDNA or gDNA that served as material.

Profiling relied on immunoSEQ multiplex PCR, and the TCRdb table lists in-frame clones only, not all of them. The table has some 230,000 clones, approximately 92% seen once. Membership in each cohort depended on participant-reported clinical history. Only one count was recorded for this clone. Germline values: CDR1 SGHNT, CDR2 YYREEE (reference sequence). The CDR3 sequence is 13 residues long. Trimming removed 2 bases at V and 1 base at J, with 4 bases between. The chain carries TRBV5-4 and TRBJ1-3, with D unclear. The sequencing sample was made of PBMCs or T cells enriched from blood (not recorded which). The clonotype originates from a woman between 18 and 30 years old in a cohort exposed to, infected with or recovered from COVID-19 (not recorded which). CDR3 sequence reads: CASSFSSGNTIYF. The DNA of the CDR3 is TGTGCCAGCAGCTTTAGTTCTGGAAACACCATATATTTT. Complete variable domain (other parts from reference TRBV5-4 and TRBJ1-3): ETGVTQSPTHLIKTRGQQVTLRCSSQSGHNTVSWYQQALGQGPQFIFQYYREEENGRGNFPPRFSGLQFPNYSSELNVNALELDDSALYLCASSFSSGNTIYFGEGSWLTVV.